These 5 T cell receptor beta chains came from one sample sequenced in a study of blood T cell repertoires in COVID-19. Here immunoSEQ multiplex PCR was the method, and the copy in TCRdb shows in-frame clones only, minus some. In the table there are a few hundred thousand clones, about 90% of which are singletons. Sequenced input: PBMCs or T cells enriched from blood (not recorded which). These receptor sequences come from a woman aged 25 to 39 who had recovered from COVID-19.

This clone was counted between two and nine times. The chain has TRBV7-9 and TRBJ1-1; D is unclear. V gave up 2 bases and J gave up 7 bases, with 11 bases separating them. The CDR3 is 13 residues long. CDR1 and CDR2 from the germline V gene are SEHNR and FQNEAQ (reference sequence). CDR3 region: CASSLRPGGEAFF. The CDR3 bases are TGTGCCAGCAGCTTACGTCCGGGAGGTGAAGCTTTCTTT.

This clone was observed a handful of times. The chain combines TRBV5-1 with TRBJ1-1, with D tentatively TRBD1 (6 bases). The CDR3 consists of 15 residues. V lost 4 bases to trimming and J lost 2 bases, with 15 bases between them. Germline V gene sequence: CDR1 SGHRS, CDR2 YFSETQ. Here the CDR3 DNA reads TGCGCCAGCAGCACCGACAGGAATAAAAACACTGAAGCTTTCTTT. Amino acids: CASSTDRNKNTEAFF. The full variable domain, completed using reference TRBV5-1 and TRBJ1-1, is KAGVTQTPRYLIKTRGQQVTLSCSPISGHRSVSWYQQTPGQGLQFLFEYFSETQRNKGNFPGRFSGRQFSNSRSEMNVSTLELGDSALYLCASSTDRNKNTEAFFGQGTRLTVV.

J is TRBJ2-1 and V is TRBV12-5, with 11 bases lining up with TRBD2. The CDR3 has 17 residues. V trimming: 3 bases; J trimming: 2 bases; junction bases outside the gene matches: 6. CDR1 is LGHNT and CDR2 is FRNRAP in the germline V gene. This CDR3 is CASGFSISGGAYNEQFF. The CDR3 region has the DNA TGTGCTAGTGGTTTCTCAATTAGCGGGGGGGCCTACAATGAGCAGTTCTTC.

The chain carries TRBV2 and TRBJ2-5; D is unresolved. Per the germline V gene, CDR1 is SNHLY and CDR2 is FYNNEI. CDR3 length: 13 residues. Trimming stripped 6 bases from V and 3 bases from J, with 11 bases between. CDR3 in amino acids: CASSAAEKETQYF. As DNA, the CDR3 is TGTGCCAGCAGCGCGGCGGAAAAAGAGACCCAGTACTTC.

The V and J genes are TRBV5-4 and TRBJ2-3, with D uncertain. Germline CDR1 and CDR2: SGHNT and YYREEE (reference sequence). The V end lost 0 bases, the J end lost 3 bases, and 5 bases lay between the germline ends. This CDR3 contains 13 residues. DNA for the CDR3: TGTGCCAGCAGCTTGGACCGGACAGATACGCAGTATTTT. This encodes CASSLDRTDTQYF.